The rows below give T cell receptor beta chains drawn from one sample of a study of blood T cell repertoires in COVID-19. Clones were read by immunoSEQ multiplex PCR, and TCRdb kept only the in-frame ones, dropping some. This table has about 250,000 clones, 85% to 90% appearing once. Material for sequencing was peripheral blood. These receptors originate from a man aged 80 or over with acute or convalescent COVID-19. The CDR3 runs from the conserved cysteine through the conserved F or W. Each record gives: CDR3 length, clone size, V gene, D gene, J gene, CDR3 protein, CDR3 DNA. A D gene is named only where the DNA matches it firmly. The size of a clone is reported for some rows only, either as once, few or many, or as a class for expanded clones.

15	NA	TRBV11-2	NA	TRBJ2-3	CASSSNPRGPDTQYF	TGTGCCAGCAGCTCCAACCCTAGGGGCCCAGATACGCAGTATTTT
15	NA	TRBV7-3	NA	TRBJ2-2	CASGNSPISTGELFF	TGTGCCAGCGGCAATTCGCCAATATCCACCGGGGAGCTGTTTTTT
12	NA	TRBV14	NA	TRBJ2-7	CASSQEYHEQYF	TGTGCCAGCAGCCAAGAATATCACGAGCAGTACTTC
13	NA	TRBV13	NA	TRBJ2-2	CASSPGNTGELFF	TGTGCCAGCAGCCCAGGGAACACCGGGGAGCTGTTTTTT
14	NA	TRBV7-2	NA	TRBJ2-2	CASSLAPVTGELFF	TGTGCCAGCAGCTTAGCTCCGGTCACCGGGGAGCTGTTTTTT
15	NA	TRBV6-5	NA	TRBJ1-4	CASSYSRGSNEKLFF	TGTGCCAGCAGTTACTCTAGAGGGAGTAATGAAAAACTGTTTTTT
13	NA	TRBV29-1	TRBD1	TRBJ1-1	CSVTQGGNTEAFF	TGCAGCGTTACACAGGGGGGAAACACTGAAGCTTTCTTT
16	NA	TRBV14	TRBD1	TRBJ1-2	CASSQDWDRRWNGYTF	TGTGCCAGCAGCCAAGATTGGGACAGGCGGTGGAATGGCTACACCTTC
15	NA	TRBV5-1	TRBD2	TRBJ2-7	CASSLRLAGSYEQYF	TGCGCCAGCAGCTTGAGACTAGCGGGAAGCTACGAGCAGTACTTC
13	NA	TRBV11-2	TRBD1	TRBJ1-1	CASSTDRDTEAFF	TGTGCCAGCAGCACGGACAGGGACACTGAAGCTTTCTTT
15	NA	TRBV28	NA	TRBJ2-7	CASRGLLGRSYEQYF	TGTGCCAGCAGAGGTCTGCTGGGCAGGTCCTACGAGCAGTACTTC
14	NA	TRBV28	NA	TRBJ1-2	CASSYHRTDYGYTF	TGTGCCAGCAGCTACCATCGGACAGACTATGGCTACACCTTC
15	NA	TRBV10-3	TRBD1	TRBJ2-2	CAISDPTGGSGELFF	TGTGCCATCAGTGACCCGACAGGGGGGAGCGGGGAGCTGTTTTTT
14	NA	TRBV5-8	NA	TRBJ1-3	CASSLRGLSNTIYF	TGTGCCAGCAGCTTACGGGGGTTATCGAACACCATATATTTT
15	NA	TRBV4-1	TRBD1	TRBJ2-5	CASSPGTVVKETQYF	TGCGCCAGCAGCCCCGGGACAGTAGTAAAAGAGACCCAGTACTTC
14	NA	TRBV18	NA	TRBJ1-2	CASSPPSRVYGYTF	TGTGCCAGCTCACCACCCAGCAGGGTCTATGGCTACACCTTC
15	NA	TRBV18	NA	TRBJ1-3	CASSPGRQSGNTIYF	TGTGCCAGCTCACCCGGGCGACAGTCCGGAAACACCATATATTTT
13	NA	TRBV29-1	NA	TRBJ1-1	CSVGRDWNTEAFF	TGCAGCGTTGGTAGGGACTGGAACACTGAAGCTTTCTTT
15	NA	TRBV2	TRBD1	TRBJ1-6	CASRTDRARDSPLHF	TGTGCCAGCAGAACGGACAGGGCTAGAGATTCACCCCTCCACTTT
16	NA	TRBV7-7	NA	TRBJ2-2	CASSLGFGEGSGELFF	TGTGCCAGCAGCTTAGGTTTCGGGGAAGGGTCCGGGGAGCTGTTTTTT
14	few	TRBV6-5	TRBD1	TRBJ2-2	CASRRTGGTGELFF	TGTGCCAGCAGGCGGACAGGGGGAACCGGGGAGCTGTTTTTT
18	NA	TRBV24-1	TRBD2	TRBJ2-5	CATSDFGLAGGLGETQYF	TGTGCCACCAGTGACTTCGGGCTAGCGGGAGGGCTCGGAGAGACCCAGTACTTC
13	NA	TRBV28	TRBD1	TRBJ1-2	CASDRRGRYGYTF	TGTGCCAGCGATCGTAGGGGGCGTTATGGCTACACCTTC
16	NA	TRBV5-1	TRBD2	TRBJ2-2	CASSLAGGRSSGELFF	TGCGCCAGCAGCTTGGCCGGCGGGAGAAGTTCCGGGGAGCTGTTTTTT
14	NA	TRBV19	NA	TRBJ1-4	CASSIQGYVEKLFF	TGTGCCAGTAGTATACAGGGGTATGTTGAAAAACTGTTTTTT
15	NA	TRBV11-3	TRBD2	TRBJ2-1	CASSLSGGDYNEQFF	TGTGCCAGCAGCTTGAGCGGGGGGGACTACAATGAGCAGTTCTTC
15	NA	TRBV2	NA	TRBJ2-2	CASSEADTNTGELFF	TGTGCCAGCAGTGAGGCAGACACGAACACCGGGGAGCTGTTTTTT
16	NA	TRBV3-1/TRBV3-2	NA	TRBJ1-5	CASSQDFGTGHQPQHF	TGTGCCAGCAGCCAAGATTTCGGAACAGGCCATCAGCCCCAGCATTTT
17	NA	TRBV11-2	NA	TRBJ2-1	CASSLGPLASLYNEQFF	TGTGCCAGCAGCTTAGGGCCTCTAGCGAGCCTCTACAATGAGCAGTTCTTC
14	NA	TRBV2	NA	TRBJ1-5	CASSKESNNQPQHF	TGTGCCAGCTCGAAGGAGAGCAACAATCAGCCCCAGCATTTT
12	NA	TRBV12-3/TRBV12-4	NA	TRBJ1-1	CASSLAGVEAFF	TGTGCCAGCAGTTTAGCAGGGGTTGAAGCTTTCTTT
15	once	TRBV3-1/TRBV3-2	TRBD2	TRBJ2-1	CASSGGGSSYNEQFF	TGTGCCAGCAGCGGCGGGGGAAGCTCCTACAATGAGCAGTTCTTC
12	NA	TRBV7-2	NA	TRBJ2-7	CASSLSGGEQYF	TGTGCCAGCAGCTTATCGGGTGGCGAGCAGTACTTC
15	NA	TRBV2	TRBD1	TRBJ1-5	CASSVRDRENQPQHF	TGTGCCAGCAGTGTCAGGGACAGGGAAAATCAGCCCCAGCATTTT
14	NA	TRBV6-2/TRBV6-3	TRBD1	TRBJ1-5	CASSYRGLNQPQHF	TGTGCCAGCAGTTACAGGGGGCTCAATCAGCCCCAGCATTTT
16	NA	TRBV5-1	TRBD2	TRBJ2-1	CASSLVEGLAGDGGFF	TGCGCCAGCAGCTTGGTAGAGGGACTAGCGGGGGATGGCGGGTTCTTC
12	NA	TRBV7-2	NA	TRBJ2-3	CASSIQTDTQYF	TGTGCCAGCAGCATCCAAACAGATACGCAGTATTTT
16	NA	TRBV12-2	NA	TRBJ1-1	CASRYGGRQGNTEAFF	TGTGCAAGTCGCTACGGAGGCCGACAGGGGAACACTGAAGCTTTCTTT
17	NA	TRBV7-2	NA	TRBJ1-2	CASSLASNVGQGYGYTF	TGTGCCAGCAGCTTAGCCTCCAACGTGGGGCAGGGATATGGCTACACCTTC
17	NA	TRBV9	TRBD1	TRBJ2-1	CASSVFNRGLSYNEQFF	TGTGCCAGCAGCGTATTTAACAGGGGGCTCTCCTACAATGAGCAGTTCTTC
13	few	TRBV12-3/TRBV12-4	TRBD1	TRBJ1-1	CASSRTGGTEAFF	TGTGCCAGCAGTCGCACAGGGGGGACTGAAGCTTTCTTT
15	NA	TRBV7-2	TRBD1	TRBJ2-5	CASSLQGQGQETQYF	TGTGCCAGCAGCTTACAGGGACAGGGGCAAGAGACCCAGTACTTC
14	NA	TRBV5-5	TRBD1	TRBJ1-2	CASSRDSTFYGYTF	TGTGCCAGCAGTCGGGACAGTACTTTCTATGGCTACACCTTC
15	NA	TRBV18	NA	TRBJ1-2	CASSPGHFTDYGYTF	TGTGCCAGCTCACCAGGGCACTTTACAGACTATGGCTACACCTTC